A selection of T cell receptor beta chains follows, all from one sample in a study of cytomegalovirus exposure and HLA in healthy donors. Produced via immunoSEQ multiplex PCR; TCRdb's table is partial and in-frame only. The sample has 110,000 to 150,000 clones; 75% to 90% are singletons. Sequenced: PBMCs. These receptors originate from a female donor in good health and CMV-seronegative. Both conserved end residues are part of each CDR3. Fields, in order: J gene, V gene, D gene, clone size, CDR3 DNA, CDR3 protein. The D gene is left open where the match is weak. Expanded clones get a size class; other rows say once, few or many, or leave the size out.

>TRBJ2-2|TRBV5-1|-|once
TGCGCCAGCAGCTTGGGACAGGCGCCCACCGGGGAGCTGTTTTTT
CASSLGQAPTGELFF
>TRBJ1-1|TRBV6-1|-|-
TGTGCCAGCAGTGAGGGCCTCCAGGGTCCAGCTTTCTTT
CASSEGLQGPAFF
>TRBJ2-7|TRBV9|TRBD1|-
TGTGCCAGCAGCCACTACGGGACAGTCGACGAGCAGTACTTC
CASSHYGTVDEQYF
>TRBJ2-3|TRBV6-6|TRBD1|once
TGTGCCAGCAGCGACAGGGACAGGGCGGGAGATACGCAGTATTTT
CASSDRDRAGDTQYF
>TRBJ2-5|TRBV28|TRBD2|-
TGTGCCAGCAGTCCCAGACTAGCGGGATCAGGAGAGACCCAGTACTTC
CASSPRLAGSGETQYF
>TRBJ2-1|TRBV6-5|TRBD1|-
TGTGCCAGCACCGGGACAGGGACCAATGAGCAGTTCTTC
CASTGTGTNEQFF
>TRBJ2-5|TRBV7-2|-|-
TGTGCCAGCAGCCCCATGCAAGAGACCCAGTACTTC
CASSPMQETQYF
>TRBJ1-1|TRBV21-1|-|-
TGTGCCAGCAGCCTCGAGGCAGCCAAAAAAATGAACACTGAAGCTTTCTTT
CASSLEAAKKMNTEAFF
>TRBJ1-3|TRBV28|TRBD1|-
TGTGCCAGCAGTTTATCGACAGGGGCCAGAGACACCATATATTTT
CASSLSTGARDTIYF
>TRBJ2-5|TRBV5-1|TRBD2|-
TGCGCCAGCAGCCCGGGACTAGCGGGAGGACCAAACCAAGAGACCCAGTACTTC
CASSPGLAGGPNQETQYF
>TRBJ1-5|TRBV30|-|-
TGTGCCTGGAGTCTGGACATGTATCAGCCCCAGCATTTT
CAWSLDMYQPQHF
>TRBJ1-2|TRBV10-3|-|-
TGTGCCATCAGTGGGACTGTCAATGGCTACACCTTC
CAISGTVNGYTF
>TRBJ1-3|TRBV5-1|-|-
TGCGCCAGCAGCTTGGCCTTCACGGGAGTCGGAAACACCATATATTTT
CASSLAFTGVGNTIYF
>TRBJ1-5|TRBV4-2|-|-
TGTGCCAGCAGCCAAGATCGCAGGGACAATCAGCCCCAGCATTTT
CASSQDRRDNQPQHF
>TRBJ2-5|TRBV5-6|-|-
TGTGCCAGCAGTGTGGCAGCGAACCAAGAGACCCAGTACTTC
CASSVAANQETQYF
>TRBJ2-2|TRBV5-1|TRBD2|-
TGCGCCAGCAGCCCAATTCTAGCGGGAGACACCGGGGAGCTGTTTTTT
CASSPILAGDTGELFF
>TRBJ1-1|TRBV5-1|-|-
TGCGCCAGCAGAATTGACACCCTGAACACTGAAGCTTTCTTT
CASRIDTLNTEAFF
>TRBJ2-1|TRBV7-9|TRBD2|-
TGTGCCAGCAGCTTAGATACTAGCGGGCTAAGTGATGAGCAGTTCTTC
CASSLDTSGLSDEQFF
>TRBJ2-5|TRBV13|TRBD2|once
TGTGCCAGCAGCCTTAGCGGGAGGGGGCAAGAGACCCAGTACTTC
CASSLSGRGQETQYF
>TRBJ2-7|TRBV5-1|-|-
TGCGCCAGGTGGGACACCAGTACCTACGAGCAGTACTTC
CARWDTSTYEQYF
>TRBJ1-5|TRBV4-1|-|-
TGCGCCAGCAGCCAAACCACAGGACATAGCAATCAGCCCCAGCATTTT
CASSQTTGHSNQPQHF
>TRBJ2-3|TRBV27|-|-
TGTGCCAGCAGTTGGGGGAGGACAGATACGCAGTATTTT
CASSWGRTDTQYF
>TRBJ2-2|TRBV4-1|-|-
TGCGCCAGCAGCCACCCCGAAGTATGGTCGGGATCCACCGGGGAGCTGTTTTTT
CASSHPEVWSGSTGELFF
>TRBJ2-7|TRBV29-1|TRBD2|few
TGCAGCGTTGAAGAGGGGCGGGAGGAATACGAGCAGTACTTC
CSVEEGREEYEQYF
>TRBJ1-5|TRBV28|-|-
TGTGCCAGCAGTTTCTTCTCTAGCAATCAGCCCCAGCATTTT
CASSFFSSNQPQHF
>TRBJ2-1|TRBV19|TRBD1|-
TGTGCCAGTAGCCCGGGACAGTCCCCTTACAATGAGCAGTTCTTC
CASSPGQSPYNEQFF
>TRBJ2-6|TRBV2|-|-
TGTGCCAGCAGGGAACAGTTCTCTGGGGCCAACGTCCTGACTTTC
CASREQFSGANVLTF
>TRBJ2-1|TRBV9|TRBD2|-
TGTGCCAGCAGCGTAAGCACTAGCGGGAGTGGGATAGGCAATGAGCAGTTCTTC
CASSVSTSGSGIGNEQFF
>TRBJ2-7|TRBV10-2|-|once
TGCGCCAGCAGTCTTGACCCCGGGGGAGAGCAGTACTTC
CASSLDPGGEQYF